This is a list of T cell receptor beta chains from one sample in a study of blood T cell repertoires in COVID-19. Produced via immunoSEQ multiplex PCR; TCRdb's table is partial and in-frame only. The sample holds fewer than 150,000 clones, 82% seen once. Sequenced: peripheral blood. The receptors derive from a woman of 80 years or more with acute or convalescent COVID-19. CDR3s include the opening cysteine and the closing phenylalanine or tryptophan. D genes are given only for firm matches. Some rows have no size entry. The others give once, few or many, or a class for an expanded clone.

V gene,D gene,clone size,J gene,CDR3 DNA,CDR3 protein
TRBV7-9,NA,NA,TRBJ1-2,TGTGCCAGCAGCAATCTATTCCACCGTGGTGGTATCTATGGCTACACCTTC,CASSNLFHRGGIYGYTF
TRBV5-1,NA,NA,TRBJ2-1,TGCGCCAGCAGCTGGGGTTTAGCGGCCAACTCCTACAATGAGCAGTTCTTC,CASSWGLAANSYNEQFF
TRBV5-1,TRBD1,NA,TRBJ1-5,TGCGCCAGCAGCTTGGGGGACAGGAGTTATAGCAATCAGCCCCAGCATTTT,CASSLGDRSYSNQPQHF
TRBV5-4,NA,once,TRBJ1-1,TGTGCCAGCAGCTTGAAGGGGACTAACACTGAAGCTTTCTTT,CASSLKGTNTEAFF
TRBV27,TRBD2,NA,TRBJ2-5,TGTGCCAGCAGTCGCTTCGGGGGGGCAGGGAAGAAGACCCAGTACTTC,CASSRFGGAGKKTQYF
TRBV30,NA,NA,TRBJ1-2,TGTGCCTGGAGTGTAAGGGGTGGCTACACCTTC,CAWSVRGGYTF
TRBV2,TRBD1,NA,TRBJ2-6,TGTGCCAGCAGCGATCGGGACAGGGTCTCTGGGGCCAACGTCCTGACTTTC,CASSDRDRVSGANVLTF
TRBV5-1,NA,once,TRBJ1-1,TGCGCCAGCAGCTTGGCCCCGGACAGATATGGGCTCACTGAAGCTTTCTTT,CASSLAPDRYGLTEAFF
TRBV6-6,TRBD1,NA,TRBJ1-2,TGTGCCAGCAGCCAGACAGGGGGCCTGGGCTACACCTTC,CASSQTGGLGYTF
TRBV7-2,NA,NA,TRBJ1-3,TGTGCCAGCAGCTTAACATCCATTAGCGGAAACACCATATATTTT,CASSLTSISGNTIYF
TRBV4-1,TRBD2,NA,TRBJ2-1,TGCGCCAGCAGCCCGACAATCCCCAAAGCGGGAGCGCCCAATGAGCAGTTCTTC,CASSPTIPKAGAPNEQFF
TRBV5-4,TRBD1,NA,TRBJ2-1,TGTGCCAGCAGCCCCGGGACAGGGGGCTACAATGAGCAGTTCTTC,CASSPGTGGYNEQFF
TRBV6-4,NA,few,TRBJ1-6,TGTGCCAGCAGCGCAGAGGTTGGTTCACCCCTCCACTTT,CASSAEVGSPLHF
TRBV28,TRBD2,NA,TRBJ2-1,TGTGCCAGCCTAAGGGTGGGAGGGACCTACAATGAGCAGTTCTTC,CASLRVGGTYNEQFF
TRBV24-1,TRBD1,NA,TRBJ2-7,TGTGCCACCAGTGACCCGGGACAGGGACCCTACGAGCAGTACTTC,CATSDPGQGPYEQYF
TRBV9,NA,once,TRBJ2-3,TGTGCCAGCAGCGAGGGAGCAGGTAGCGCAGATACGCAGTATTTT,CASSEGAGSADTQYF
TRBV3-1/TRBV3-2,NA,NA,TRBJ1-4,TGTGCCAGCAGCCGACAGTCGGGGGCTAATGAAAAACTGTTTTTT,CASSRQSGANEKLFF
TRBV28,TRBD1,NA,TRBJ2-7,TGTGCCAGCAGTTTTGGGGAAGGGGGCGATTGGAAATACGAGCAGTACTTC,CASSFGEGGDWKYEQYF
TRBV5-4,NA,few,TRBJ1-4,TGTGCCAGCAGCGTCAATCAGGGAGGCAGTGAAAAACTGTTTTTT,CASSVNQGGSEKLFF
TRBV21-1,NA,NA,TRBJ1-3,TGTGCCAGCAGGTTGAAGGAGGGCCTTGAAGGACCCTCTGGAAACACCATATATTTT,CASRLKEGLEGPSGNTIYF
TRBV21-1,NA,NA,TRBJ2-1,TGTGCCAGCAGCACCCCCACCCCGTCGCTAGATCGAGATGAGCAGTTCTTC,CASSTPTPSLDRDEQFF
TRBV5-4,TRBD2,once,TRBJ2-5,TGTGCCAGCAGCAAGGGACTAGAAGAGACCCAGTACTTC,CASSKGLEETQYF
TRBV7-9,NA,NA,TRBJ1-1,TGTGCCAGCAGCCCTACAGGGAACACTGAAGCTTTCTTT,CASSPTGNTEAFF
TRBV5-1,NA,NA,TRBJ1-3,TGCGCCAGCAGCTTGGACTCTTCTTCGGGGTTTGGAAACACCATATATTTT,CASSLDSSSGFGNTIYF
TRBV6-4,NA,NA,TRBJ1-6,TGTGCCAGCAGTAGACAGGCGAATTCACCCCTCCACTTT,CASSRQANSPLHF
TRBV6-1,NA,NA,TRBJ1-4,TGTGCCAGCAGGGAAACACACGGGAGGGAACCAACTAATGAAAAACTGTTTTTT,CASRETHGREPTNEKLFF
TRBV4-1,NA,NA,TRBJ2-5,TGCGCCAGCAGCCAATGGGGACTTCAAGAGACCCAGTACTTC,CASSQWGLQETQYF
TRBV5-4,NA,NA,TRBJ2-2,TGTGCCAGCAATGGGGGGTTCGGGAGCACCGGGGAGCTGTTTTTT,CASNGGFGSTGELFF
TRBV5-8,TRBD2,NA,TRBJ2-5,TGTGCCAGCAGCCCGGATAGCGGGTCACTCTACTTC,CASSPDSGSLYF
TRBV5-1,TRBD2,NA,TRBJ2-7,TGCGCCAGCAGCCTGACTAGCGGGGGATACGAGCAGTACTTC,CASSLTSGGYEQYF
TRBV4-2,NA,few,TRBJ2-1,TGTGCCAGCAGCCAAGTTCCCGGGGGTCCGGATGAGCAGTTCTTC,CASSQVPGGPDEQFF
TRBV5-1,NA,NA,TRBJ1-3,TGCGCCAGCAGCTTTCGGGGAATGGGCTCTGGAAACACCATATATTTT,CASSFRGMGSGNTIYF
TRBV10-3,NA,NA,TRBJ2-7,TGTGCCATCAGTGAGTCCCTGCGGGACCCCTACGAGCAGTACTTC,CAISESLRDPYEQYF
TRBV10-3,TRBD1,NA,TRBJ1-1,TGTGCCACCCGAATCGACAGGGACACTGAAGCTTTCTTT,CATRIDRDTEAFF
TRBV5-1,TRBD1,NA,TRBJ1-1,TGCGCCAGCAGCCGGGACAGGGGAGTCATGGACACTGAAGCTTTCTTT,CASSRDRGVMDTEAFF
TRBV5-1,TRBD1,NA,TRBJ2-7,TGCGCCAGCAGAAATGGGACAGGGGGGGCCTACGAGCAGTACTTC,CASRNGTGGAYEQYF
TRBV2,TRBD1,NA,TRBJ1-2,TGTGCCAGTAACTCAGGGGGCCGAGGGTTCTACACCTTC,CASNSGGRGFYTF
TRBV7-2,NA,NA,TRBJ2-7,TGTGCCAGCAGCACGCTGGGAACCGCAGGGCCAACCTACGAGCAGTACTTC,CASSTLGTAGPTYEQYF
TRBV16,NA,NA,TRBJ1-3,TGTGCCAGCAGCCAATCGACAGGATTCTCTGGAAACACCATATATTTT,CASSQSTGFSGNTIYF
TRBV6-5,NA,NA,TRBJ1-2,TGTGCCAGCAGGGGGGAGGCGTTGACCTATGGCTACACCTTC,CASRGEALTYGYTF
TRBV24-1,NA,NA,TRBJ1-2,TGTGCCACCTGGAGTAGGGGTATAAGGCATGGCTACACCTTC,CATWSRGIRHGYTF
TRBV19,NA,NA,TRBJ1-2,TGTGCCAGTAGTATAGACTACCTCCGCTACACCTTC,CASSIDYLRYTF
TRBV6-6,TRBD2,NA,TRBJ2-1,TGTGCCAGCAGTTACTTAGCGGGAGGGGATGAGCAGTTCTTC,CASSYLAGGDEQFF
TRBV5-1,NA,NA,TRBJ1-2,TGCGCCAGCAGCTCGGACAATTATGGCTACACCTTC,CASSSDNYGYTF
TRBV27,TRBD2,NA,TRBJ2-3,TGTGCCAGCAGTTTAAGCTTTGGGACTAGCCTAGGAGATACGCAGTATTTT,CASSLSFGTSLGDTQYF
TRBV4-1,TRBD2,NA,TRBJ2-7,TGCGCCAGCAGCCGGACTAGCGGGAGCTACGAGCAGTACTTC,CASSRTSGSYEQYF
TRBV19,NA,NA,TRBJ1-3,TGTGCCAGCCCCCGGCGGGGTTTTGGAAACACCATATATTTT,CASPRRGFGNTIYF